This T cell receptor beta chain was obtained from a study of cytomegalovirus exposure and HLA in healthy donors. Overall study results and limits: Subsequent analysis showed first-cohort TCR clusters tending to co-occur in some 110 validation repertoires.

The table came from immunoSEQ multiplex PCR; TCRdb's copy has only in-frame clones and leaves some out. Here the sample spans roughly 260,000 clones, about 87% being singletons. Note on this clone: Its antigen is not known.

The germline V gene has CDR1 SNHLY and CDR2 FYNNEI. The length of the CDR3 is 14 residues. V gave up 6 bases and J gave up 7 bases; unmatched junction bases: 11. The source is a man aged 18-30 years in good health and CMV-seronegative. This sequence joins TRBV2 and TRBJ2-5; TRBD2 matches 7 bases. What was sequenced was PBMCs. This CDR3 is CASRDPSGPGTQYF. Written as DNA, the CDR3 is TGTGCCAGCAGAGACCCTAGCGGTCCTGGGACCCAGTACTTC.